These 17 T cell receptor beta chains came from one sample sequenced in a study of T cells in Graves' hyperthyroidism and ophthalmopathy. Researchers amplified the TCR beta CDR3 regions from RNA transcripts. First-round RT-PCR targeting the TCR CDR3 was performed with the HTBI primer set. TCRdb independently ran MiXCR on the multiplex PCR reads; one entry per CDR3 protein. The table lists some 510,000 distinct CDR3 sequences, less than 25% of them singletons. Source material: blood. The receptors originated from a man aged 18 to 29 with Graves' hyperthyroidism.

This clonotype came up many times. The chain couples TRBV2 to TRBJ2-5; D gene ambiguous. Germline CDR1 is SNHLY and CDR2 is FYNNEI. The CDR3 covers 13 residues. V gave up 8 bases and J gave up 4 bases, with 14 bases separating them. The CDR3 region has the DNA TGTGCCAGCTGCCGGTCAGGACGAGAGACCCAGTACTTC. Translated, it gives CASCRSGRETQYF.

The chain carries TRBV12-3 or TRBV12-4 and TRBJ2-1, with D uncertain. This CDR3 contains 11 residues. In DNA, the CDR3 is TGTGGGGTGGGGTCCTACAATGAGCAGTTCTTC. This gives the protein CGVGSYNEQFF.

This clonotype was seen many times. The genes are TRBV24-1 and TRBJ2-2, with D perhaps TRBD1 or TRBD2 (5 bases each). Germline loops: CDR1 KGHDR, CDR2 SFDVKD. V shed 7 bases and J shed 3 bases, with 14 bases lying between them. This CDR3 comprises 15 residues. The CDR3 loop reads CATRPGTDDTGELFF. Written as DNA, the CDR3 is TGTGCCACCAGGCCCGGGACCGACGACACCGGGGAGCTGTTTTTT.

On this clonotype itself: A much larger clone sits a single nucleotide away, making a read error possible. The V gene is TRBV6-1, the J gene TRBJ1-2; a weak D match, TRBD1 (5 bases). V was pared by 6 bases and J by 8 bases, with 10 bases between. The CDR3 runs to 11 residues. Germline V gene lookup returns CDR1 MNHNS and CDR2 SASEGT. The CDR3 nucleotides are TGTGCCAGCAGCGAGGGGATGGGCTACACCTTC. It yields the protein CASSEGMGYTF.

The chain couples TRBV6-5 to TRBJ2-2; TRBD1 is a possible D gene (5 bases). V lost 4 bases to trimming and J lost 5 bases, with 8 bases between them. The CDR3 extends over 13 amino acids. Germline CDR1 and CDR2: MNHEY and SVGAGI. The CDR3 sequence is CASSWSGTGELFF. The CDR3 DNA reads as TGTGCCAGCAGTTGGTCAGGGACCGGGGAGCTGTTTTTT.

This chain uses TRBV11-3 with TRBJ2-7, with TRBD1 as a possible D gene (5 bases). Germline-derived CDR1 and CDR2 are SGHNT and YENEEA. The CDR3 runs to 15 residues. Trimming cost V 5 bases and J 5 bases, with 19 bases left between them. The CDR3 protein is CASSPHIRVVNEQYF. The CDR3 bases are TGTGCCAGCAGCCCACACATCAGGGTTGTCAACGAGCAGTACTTC.

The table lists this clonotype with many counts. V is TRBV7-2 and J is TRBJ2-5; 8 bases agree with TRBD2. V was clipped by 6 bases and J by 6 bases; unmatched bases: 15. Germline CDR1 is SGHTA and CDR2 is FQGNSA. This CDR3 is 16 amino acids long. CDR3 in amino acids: CASSFGGSGEGKTQYF. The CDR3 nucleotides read TGTGCCAGCAGTTTCGGCGGTAGCGGGGAGGGGAAGACCCAGTACTTC. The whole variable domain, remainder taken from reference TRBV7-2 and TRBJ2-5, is GAGVSQSPSNKVTEKGKDVELRCDPISGHTALYWYRQSLGQGLEFLIYFQGNSAPDKSGLPSDRFSAERTGGSVSTLTIQRTQQEDSAVYLCASSFGGSGEGKTQYFGPGTRLLVL.

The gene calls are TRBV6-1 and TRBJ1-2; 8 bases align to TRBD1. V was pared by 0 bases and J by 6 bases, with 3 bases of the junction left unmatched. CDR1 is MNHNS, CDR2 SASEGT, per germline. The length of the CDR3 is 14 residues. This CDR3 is CASSEAGQGHGYTF. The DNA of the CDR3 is TGTGCCAGCAGTGAAGCCGGACAGGGCCATGGCTACACCTTC.

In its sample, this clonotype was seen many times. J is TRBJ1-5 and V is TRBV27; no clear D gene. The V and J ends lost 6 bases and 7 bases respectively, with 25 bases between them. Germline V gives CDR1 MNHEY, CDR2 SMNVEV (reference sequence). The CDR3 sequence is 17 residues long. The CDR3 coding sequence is TGTGCCAGCAGCCCTGAAATTCCCTGGAATTTGGGACAGCCCCAGCATTTT. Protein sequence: CASSPEIPWNLGQPQHF.

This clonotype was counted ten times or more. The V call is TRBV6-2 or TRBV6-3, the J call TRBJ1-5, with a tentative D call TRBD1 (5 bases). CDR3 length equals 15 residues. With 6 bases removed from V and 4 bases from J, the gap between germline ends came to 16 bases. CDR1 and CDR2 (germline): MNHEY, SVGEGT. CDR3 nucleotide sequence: TGTGCCAGCAGCCTCGGGGCCCCCAGGAATCAGCCCCAGCATTTT. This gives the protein CASSLGAPRNQPQHF.

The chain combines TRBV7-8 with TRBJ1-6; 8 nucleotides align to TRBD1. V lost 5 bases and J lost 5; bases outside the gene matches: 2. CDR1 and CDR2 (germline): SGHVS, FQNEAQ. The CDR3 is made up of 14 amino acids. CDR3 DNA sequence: TGTGCCAGCAGCCCGGACAGGGATAATTCACCCCTCCACTTT. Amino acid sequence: CASSPDRDNSPLHF.

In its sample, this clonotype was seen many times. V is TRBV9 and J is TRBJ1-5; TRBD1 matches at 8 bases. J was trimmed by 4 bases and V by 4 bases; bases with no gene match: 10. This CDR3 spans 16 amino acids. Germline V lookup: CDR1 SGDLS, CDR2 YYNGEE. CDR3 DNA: TGTGCCAGCAGCCCAGGGACAGGCAGCTTGAATCAGCCCCAGCATTTT. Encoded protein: CASSPGTGSLNQPQHF.

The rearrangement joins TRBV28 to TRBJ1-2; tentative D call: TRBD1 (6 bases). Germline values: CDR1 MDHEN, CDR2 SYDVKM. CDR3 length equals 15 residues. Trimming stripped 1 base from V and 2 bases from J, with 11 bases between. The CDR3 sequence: CASSLSVGQNYGYTF. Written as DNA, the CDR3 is TGTGCCAGCAGTTTATCTGTAGGACAGAACTATGGCTACACCTTC.

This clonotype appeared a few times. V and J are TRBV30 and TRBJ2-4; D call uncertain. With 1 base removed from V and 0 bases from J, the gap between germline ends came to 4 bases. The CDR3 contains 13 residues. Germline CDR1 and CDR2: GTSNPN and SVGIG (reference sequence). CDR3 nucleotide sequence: TGTGCCTGGAGTGGGGTAGCCAAAAACATTCAGTACTTC. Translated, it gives CAWSGVAKNIQYF.

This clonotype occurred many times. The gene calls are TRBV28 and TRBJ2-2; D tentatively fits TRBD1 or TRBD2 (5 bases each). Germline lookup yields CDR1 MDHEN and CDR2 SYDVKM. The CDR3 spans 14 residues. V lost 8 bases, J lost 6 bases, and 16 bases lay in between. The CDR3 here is CASRDGAWAGELFF. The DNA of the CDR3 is TGTGCCAGCCGAGACGGGGCGTGGGCCGGGGAGCTGTTTTTT.

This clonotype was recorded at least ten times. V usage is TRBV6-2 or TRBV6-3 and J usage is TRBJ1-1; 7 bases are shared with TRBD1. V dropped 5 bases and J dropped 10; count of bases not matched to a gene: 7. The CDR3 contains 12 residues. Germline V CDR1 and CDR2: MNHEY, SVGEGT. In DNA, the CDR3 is TGTGCCAGCAGTACCGACAGGGAGGGAGCTTTCTTT. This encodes CASSTDREGAFF.

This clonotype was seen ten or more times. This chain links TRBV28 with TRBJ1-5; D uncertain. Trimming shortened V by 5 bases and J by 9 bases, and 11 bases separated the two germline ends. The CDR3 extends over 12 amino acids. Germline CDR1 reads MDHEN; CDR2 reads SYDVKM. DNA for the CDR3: TGTGCCAGCAGTCGGATAGGTATGCCCCAGCATTTT. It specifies CASSRIGMPQHF.